A selection of T cell receptor beta chains follows, all from one sample in a study of blood T cell repertoires in COVID-19. Sequenced by immunoSEQ multiplex PCR; TCRdb stores in-frame clones only, minus some. The profile shows about 160,000 clones, 70% to 90% of them singletons. Sequenced material: PBMCs or T cells enriched from blood (not recorded which). The receptors come from a man in his forties who had recovered from COVID-19. CDR3s include the opening cysteine and the closing phenylalanine or tryptophan. The order of the fields is D gene, CDR3 length, J gene, V gene, clone size, CDR3 protein. D genes are given only for firm matches. The size of a clone is reported for some rows only, either as once, few or many, or as a class for expanded clones.

.,16,TRBJ1-4,TRBV3-1/TRBV3-2,.,CASSQETGRGNEKLFF
.,14,TRBJ1-6,TRBV7-2,.,CASSPLSYNSPLHF
TRBD2,12,TRBJ2-7,TRBV29-1,.,CSVQPGGYEQYF
.,15,TRBJ2-5,TRBV4-1,.,CASSQDSLARETQYF
TRBD2,15,TRBJ2-3,TRBV30,.,CAWGRGAASTDTQYF
.,14,TRBJ1-2,TRBV5-4,once,CASSSAREIGGYTF
.,19,TRBJ2-7,TRBV5-4,few,CASSLGRAGGLAASYEQYF
.,13,TRBJ1-2,TRBV27,few,CASSLLSVGGYTF
.,17,TRBJ1-5,TRBV7-2,.,CASSPGLGSARNQPQHF
.,16,TRBJ1-2,TRBV29-1,.,CSVVARIDKVYYGYTF
.,15,TRBJ2-1,TRBV7-9,.,CASSELDYIYNEQFF
TRBD1,17,TRBJ2-2,TRBV3-1/TRBV3-2,.,CASSQGLGQAYTGELFF
.,15,TRBJ1-6,TRBV21-1,.,CASSKDPGYWSPLHF
.,16,TRBJ2-5,TRBV6-5,.,CASSYSIWTAQETQYF
TRBD1,15,TRBJ1-2,TRBV4-1,.,CASSVRDRHDYGYTF
TRBD2,18,TRBJ2-3,TRBV4-2,.,CASSQDPAGAPGEDTQYF
TRBD1,14,TRBJ2-5,TRBV3-1/TRBV3-2,.,CASSLTGGRETQYF
.,12,TRBJ1-1,TRBV19,.,CASSQRNTEAFF
.,15,TRBJ2-2,TRBV9,.,CAGTWTDGRAGELFF
TRBD2,18,TRBJ2-1,TRBV10-3,.,CAISESYGTSGGFNEQFF
.,16,TRBJ2-1,TRBV30,.,CAWSPEDRAAGNEQFF
.,13,TRBJ1-2,TRBV12-3/TRBV12-4,.,CASSLRGNYGYTF
.,14,TRBJ1-2,TRBV2,.,CASSGEGLGYGYTF
TRBD1,16,TRBJ2-2,TRBV5-1,medium-sized,CASSSTGGRSTGELFF
TRBD1,17,TRBJ1-6,TRBV5-1,.,CASSPLNPGQSDSPLHF
.,12,TRBJ1-1,TRBV19,.,CATGDFGTEAFF
.,15,TRBJ1-2,TRBV4-2,.,CASSQEQGFVYGYTF
.,14,TRBJ1-2,TRBV24-1,few,CATSDDQAGLGYTF
TRBD1,17,TRBJ2-2,TRBV24-1,.,CATSDFGTGGNTGELFF
TRBD1,15,TRBJ1-2,TRBV3-1/TRBV3-2,once,CASSQGRGRNYGYTF
.,13,TRBJ1-1,TRBV5-1,.,CASGEAGIIEAFF
TRBD2,19,TRBJ2-5,TRBV7-9,.,CASSPERRGILPVQETQYF
.,17,TRBJ2-5,TRBV12-5,.,CASGLHRGIAPQETQYF
.,16,TRBJ2-3,TRBV6-5,.,CASSYGADLNTDTQYF
.,14,TRBJ1-3,TRBV2,once,CASRKTGPGNTIYF
.,14,TRBJ2-4,TRBV7-2,.,CASNPNFPTNIQYF
.,16,TRBJ1-5,TRBV18,.,CASSPVQGISNQPQHF
TRBD1,16,TRBJ1-3,TRBV5-1,.,CASSLDGQGSGNTIYF
.,13,TRBJ1-1,TRBV10-1,.,CASSPVQGTEAFF
.,13,TRBJ2-3,TRBV14,.,CASSQEVRDTQYF
.,15,TRBJ1-1,TRBV10-3,.,CATLEGESMNTEAFF
.,19,TRBJ2-3,TRBV6-1,.,CASSEGWSGSRSSTDTQYF
.,15,TRBJ2-2,TRBV19,.,CASSIFFRGTGELFF
.,13,TRBJ2-7,TRBV4-1,.,CASSQGRGNEQYF
.,15,TRBJ1-1,TRBV2,.,CASIGFGQPNTEAFF
TRBD1,13,TRBJ1-1,TRBV15,few,CATSRESDRDAFF
TRBD2,17,TRBJ2-5,TRBV7-8,.,CASSLTTSGRRQETQYF
.,13,TRBJ1-2,TRBV18,.,CASSPGLTTGYTF
.,15,TRBJ2-2,TRBV5-1,.,CASSLGQGGTGELFF
.,16,TRBJ1-5,TRBV7-2,.,CASLADSTDFNQPQHF
.,13,TRBJ2-1,TRBV5-1,.,CASSLGGYNEQFF